A single sample gave rise to the 14 T cell receptor beta chains below, sequenced in a study of beta chain features in type 1 diabetes. cDNA synthesis used the whole RNA isolate, giving expressed TCRB sequences. TCRdb's copy holds only in-frame clones and misses some; the assay was immunoSEQ multiplex PCR. The data contain more than 140,000 clones, about 9.7% of them singletons. Sequenced: central memory CD4+ T cells from blood. The receptor set was obtained from a woman aged 40 to 50 in good health.

This clone appeared a few times. The chain combines TRBV11-2 with TRBJ2-3; 8 bases are shared with TRBD2. There are 18 residues in the CDR3. Germline loops: CDR1 SGHAT, CDR2 FQNNGV. V lost 1 base and J lost 2; bases outside the gene matches: 11. The CDR3, as DNA: TGTGCCAGCAGCTTAGGCCGGGGGCGCGGGGGGCCCACAGATACGCAGTATTTT. Translation: CASSLGRGRGGPTDTQYF.

A few counts support this clone. This chain connects TRBV11-2 to TRBJ2-1, with D possibly TRBD2 on 5 matching bases. The CDR3 spans 15 residues. Trimming removed 0 bases from V and 5 bases from J, with 11 bases in between. Looked up from germline, CDR1 is SGHAT and CDR2 is FQNNGV. The CDR3 coding sequence is TGTGCCAGCAGCTTAGACCAGCGGAGGCACAATGAGCAGTTCTTC. This translates into CASSLDQRRHNEQFF.

The rearrangement joins TRBV11-1 to TRBJ2-1; a weak D match, TRBD2 (5 bases). The germline gives CDR1 SGHAT, CDR2 FQDESV (reference sequence). The CDR3 covers 16 residues. Between the trimmed V and J ends, which lost 5 bases and 4 bases, there was a span of 18 bases. The CDR3 spells CASSVEGDGRYNEQFF. In DNA, the CDR3 is TGTGCCAGCAGCGTCGAGGGAGACGGGCGGTACAATGAGCAGTTCTTC.

The J gene is TRBJ2-3, the V gene TRBV29-1; TRBD2 matches 11 bases. Trimming at V came to 5 bases and at J to 8 bases, leaving 12 bases not matched to a gene. CDR3 length equals 15 residues. Germline loops: CDR1 SQVTM, CDR2 ANQGSEA. CDR3 protein: CSVRSSGGRGSTQYF. CDR3 nucleotides: TGCAGCGTTCGATCTAGCGGGGGGAGAGGGAGTACGCAGTATTTT.

Remarks on this clone: Sequence at one end of the junction differs from germline and may be a read error. The V gene is TRBV7-9, the J gene TRBJ2-4, with D possibly matching TRBD2 (5 bases). The CDR3 consists of 11 residues. Per the germline V gene, CDR1 is SEHNR and CDR2 is FQNEAQ (reference sequence). CDR3 in amino acids: CASSFGGTSTF. The CDR3 DNA sequence: TGTGCCAGCAGCTTCGGAGGTACGAGCACTTTC.

This clone has a handful of counts. The chain uses TRBV18 and TRBJ2-7; D is ambiguous. V gave up 5 bases and J gave up 4 bases, with 15 bases separating them. CDR3 size: 14 residues. The germline CDR1 and CDR2 sequences are KGHSH and LQKENI. The CDR3 DNA is TGTGCCAGCTCAGGAAGCCCAGCTAGGTACGAGCAGTACTTC. Residues: CASSGSPARYEQYF.

There are a few counts of this clone. The J gene is TRBJ1-3, the V gene TRBV6-5; weak D call: TRBD1 (6 bases). Germline assignment: CDR1 MNHEY and CDR2 SVGAGI. V lost 9 bases to trimming and J lost 0 bases, with 12 bases between them. CDR3 length: 14 amino acids. CDR3 nucleotide sequence: TGTGCCAGTGGGGGCCCCAGCTCTGGAAACACCATATATTTT. Translated, it gives CASGGPSSGNTIYF.

The J gene is TRBJ2-7, the V gene TRBV18, with a tentative D call TRBD2 (6 bases). CDR3 length: 12 amino acids. Trimming removed 2 bases at V and 7 bases at J, with 9 bases between. The germline gives CDR1 KGHSH, CDR2 LQKENI. The chain's CDR3 is CASSPGGGEQYF. CDR3 nucleotides: TGTGCCAGCTCACCAGGGGGAGGAGAGCAGTACTTC.

The J gene is TRBJ1-2, the V gene TRBV27; maybe TRBD1 (6 bases). Trimming shortened V by 5 bases and J by 9 bases, and 22 bases separated the two germline ends. Germline V CDR1 and CDR2: MNHEY, SMNVEV (reference sequence). This CDR3 region has 15 residues. CDR3 coding DNA: TGTGCCAGCAGTGTTACCCTCACAGGGCCCGGCAGCTACACCTTC. Its protein product is CASSVTLTGPGSYTF.

This clone has only a few counts. V is TRBV5-1 and J is TRBJ2-4; weak D call: TRBD1 (6 bases). CDR3 length: 15 residues. Trimming cost V 4 bases and J 5 bases, with 16 bases left between them. Germline loops: CDR1 SGHRS, CDR2 YFSETQ. CDR3 region: CASSPQGFGQNIQYF. In DNA form, the CDR3 reads TGCGCCAGCAGCCCTCAGGGGTTTGGACAAAACATTCAGTACTTC.

In this sample, this clone turned up a few times. CDR3: CACSGAGTQYF. The CDR3 DNA is TGTGCCTGTAGCGGAGCCGGGACGCAGTATTTT. The V and J genes are TRBV6-5 and TRBJ2-3; weak D call: TRBD2 (6 bases). Germline CDR1 MNHEY, CDR2 SVGAGI. CDR3 length: 11 residues. The V gene lost 11 bases and the J gene lost 9 bases, with 15 bases spanning the gap.

This chain's CDR3 is CASSFGLTKFF. The CDR3 DNA reads as TGTGCCAGCAGCTTCGGACTGACTAAGTTCTTC. The chain employs TRBV5-4 and TRBJ2-1; D is possibly TRBD2 (5 bases). Germline CDR1 SGHNT, CDR2 YYREEE (reference sequence). Trimming took off 2 bases at V and 14 bases at J, with 11 bases between the two ends. The CDR3 spans 11 residues.

This clone was detected only a few times. The chain links TRBV7-8 to TRBJ2-7; TRBD1 matches 7 bases. The CDR3 loop spans 15 amino acids. V lost 2 bases and J lost 0; bases outside the gene matches: 4. CDR1 and CDR2 (germline): SGHVS, FQNEAQ. The CDR3 sequence is CASSLSGQSSYEQYF. The DNA of the CDR3 is TGTGCCAGCAGCTTATCGGGACAGTCCTCCTACGAGCAGTACTTC.

This clone was observed many times. V usage is TRBV27 and J usage is TRBJ1-6; TRBD1 is a possible D gene (6 bases). Germline CDR1 and CDR2: MNHEY and SMNVEV (reference sequence). Trimming pared 5 bases from V and 5 bases from J, leaving 13 bases between. The CDR3 runs to 15 residues. CDR3 sequence: CASSPQQGHNSPLHF. CDR3 DNA: TGTGCCAGCAGTCCCCAACAGGGCCATAATTCACCCCTCCACTTT.